This T cell receptor beta chain originates from a study of blood T cell repertoires in COVID-19. About the study: The study drew acute and convalescent COVID-19 samples from the United States, Italy and Spain.

Germline CDR1 SGHVS, CDR2 FQNEAQ. V was clipped by 3 bases and J by 0 bases, with 8 bases between them. This CDR3 is built from 14 residues. Per the original data handling: Estimation of nucleated cell counts relied on the amplification of reference gene primers. Sequencing was performed with immunoSEQ multiplex PCR; in TCRdb, only in-frame clones are kept and a portion is missing. V and J calls and clone size are those listed in that table; D and trimming were worked out from the DNA. Of approximately 150,000 clones in the sample, roughly 80% are singletons; the top ten hold under 1.5%. Sequencing was performed on peripheral blood. This sequence was found in a man aged 55 to 70 with acute or convalescent COVID-19. This sequence joins TRBV7-8 and TRBJ1-1; D uncertain. The CDR3 DNA reads as TGTGCCAGCAGCTTCTCCAACATGAACACTGAAGCTTTCTTT. This codes for CASSFSNMNTEAFF.